This T cell receptor (beta chain) was observed in a study of T cells in Graves' hyperthyroidism and ophthalmopathy. RNA transcripts served as the template for amplifying TCR beta CDR3 regions. HTBI primers were employed in a first-round RT-PCR of the TCR CDR3. TCRdb called the multiplex PCR reads again in MiXCR, with one record for every CDR3 protein. Of hundreds of thousands of distinct CDR3 sequences listed, 17% are singletons. A few counts support this clonotype. Its specificity is not known. The J segment lost 0 bases and the V segment lost 3 bases, leaving 8 bases of the junction unmatched. Germline V CDR1 and CDR2: LNHNV, YYDKDF (reference sequence). The CDR3 length is 17 residues. Findings and limits, study-wide: Ophthalmopathy could be told apart from stable hyperthyroidism with a 13 V-J model.

The sequencing sample was made of blood. The source of this sequence is a woman under 30 with Graves' ophthalmopathy. V gene TRBV15 combines with J gene TRBJ2-7, with 10 nucleotides matching TRBD2. The CDR3 is CATSRVGTSANSYEQYF. The CDR3 DNA sequence: TGTGCCACCAGCAGGGTGGGGACTAGCGCTAACTCCTACGAGCAGTACTTC.